This T cell receptor beta chain was captured in a study of spatial heterogeneity in lung cancer. Study overall: Those follow-up PBMC samples that were available underwent sequencing, at a median interval of around 26 months following resection. Sequence detection consistently recorded a greater number of beta-chain than alpha-chain sequences. Study findings and constraints: Ubiquitous expanded tumor TCRs surfaced in blood more at resection than they did at follow-up.

Turning to this clonotype: Its antigen is undetermined.

TCRdb passed the 5' RACE reads through MiXCR, listing each CDR3 protein once. The sample records about 120,000 distinct CDR3 sequences, about 12% being singletons. Time point: blood at routine non-recurrence follow-up after resection. Researchers sequenced whole RNA taken from tumor, nontumor lung or frozen PBMC without sorting. This CDR3 has 15 amino acids. The germline CDR1 and CDR2 sequences are MNHEY and SVGEGT. J lost 9 bases, V lost 0 bases, and 8 bases had no gene match. The TCR comes from a male donor with early-stage non-small cell lung cancer. Sequencing was performed on PBMCs, taken at follow-up. The V and J genes are TRBV6-2 or TRBV6-3 and TRBJ2-1, with 7 bases lining up with TRBD2. For the CDR3, the DNA is TGTGCCAGCAGTTACTCTTCGGGCGGGGGAGGTGAGCAGTTCTTC. Its translation is CASSYSSGGGGEQFF.